The rows below give T cell receptor beta chains drawn from one sample of a study of shared clonotypes between healthy human individuals. Measured with immunoSEQ multiplex PCR; TCRdb has only the in-frame clones, and not every one. The sample contains about 460,000 clones, around 77% of which appear only once. Sequenced sample: PBMCs. These receptors were obtained from a woman aged 40 to 50 in good health. Some clones in this sample may be carry-over from other donors' samples. Both conserved end residues are part of each CDR3. Fields, in order: D gene, V gene, clone size, J gene, CDR3 DNA, CDR3 protein. A D gene is named only where the DNA matches it firmly. Clone size is given for some rows only: seen once, a few or many times, or a class if the clone is expanded.

-	TRBV6-5	-	TRBJ1-1	TGTGCCAGCAGTTACGGGAGACTCGACACTGAAGCTTTCTTT	CASSYGRLDTEAFF
TRBD2	TRBV30	-	TRBJ2-1	TGTGCCTGGACGAGCGGGACGCCATACAATGAGCAGTTCTTC	CAWTSGTPYNEQFF
-	TRBV7-9	many	TRBJ1-2	TGTGCCAGCAGCGACCGGACTAACTATGGCTACACCTTC	CASSDRTNYGYTF
-	TRBV28	-	TRBJ2-7	TGTGCCAGCGGCCCCCCAGGGGTAGTCTACGAGCAGTACTTC	CASGPPGVVYEQYF
-	TRBV5-7	once	TRBJ2-5	TGCGCCAGCAGCCCGATACAGACAGAGACCCAGTACTTC	CASSPIQTETQYF
-	TRBV19	-	TRBJ2-4	TGTGCCAGCGGAAACAGCGAGATTCAGTACTTC	CASGNSEIQYF
-	TRBV5-4	-	TRBJ1-1	TGTGCCAGCAGCTTGGGGGGGAACACTGAAGCTTTCTTT	CASSLGGNTEAFF
TRBD1	TRBV5-4	-	TRBJ2-3	TGTGCCAGCAGCTTAAGGCAGGGGGGCACAGATACGCAGTATTTT	CASSLRQGGTDTQYF
-	TRBV9	few	TRBJ2-2	TGTGCCAGCAGCGTAGATCACACCGGGGAGCTGTTTTTT	CASSVDHTGELFF
TRBD2	TRBV5-1	-	TRBJ2-7	TGCGCCAGCAGCTTGGAGGCTAGCGGGAGGGGCGAGCAGTACTTC	CASSLEASGRGEQYF
-	TRBV19	few	TRBJ2-2	TGTGCCAGTACCTATAGCGGCGCGAACACCGGGGAGCTGTTTTTT	CASTYSGANTGELFF
-	TRBV2	once	TRBJ1-3	TGTGCCAGCAGTGAAGCGAGCGGACACCTTGGAAACACCATATATTTT	CASSEASGHLGNTIYF
TRBD1	TRBV6-1	few	TRBJ1-3	TGTGCCAGCAGCTTTGACAGGGTAGGCGGAAACACCATATATTTT	CASSFDRVGGNTIYF
-	TRBV4-2	-	TRBJ1-2	TGTGCCAGCAGTGGGGCAGGGAAAAACTATGGCTACACCTTC	CASSGAGKNYGYTF
TRBD2	TRBV7-3	-	TRBJ2-1	TGTGCCAGCAGTAGCGGGACGGGCAATGAGCAGTTCTTC	CASSSGTGNEQFF
-	TRBV30	-	TRBJ2-3	TGTGCCTGGAGTGTATCCCTGATCCCTCGGGGCACAGATACGCAGTATTTT	CAWSVSLIPRGTDTQYF
TRBD1	TRBV29-1	-	TRBJ2-5	TGCAGCGCAGGGACAGGGAGAAAAGAGACCCAGTACTTC	CSAGTGRKETQYF
TRBD1	TRBV20-1	-	TRBJ2-7	TGCAGTGCTAGAAGGGGGCGCGAGCAGTACTTC	CSARRGREQYF
-	TRBV6-1	-	TRBJ2-4	TGTGCCAGCAGTCCCGGGACACGCGCAAACATTCAGTACTTC	CASSPGTRANIQYF
TRBD2	TRBV5-1	-	TRBJ2-1	TGCGCCAGCAGCTTAAGCGGGAGGGCCGCGGATGAGCAGTTCTTC	CASSLSGRAADEQFF
TRBD2	TRBV6-5	-	TRBJ2-3	TGTGCCAGCAGTCCTAGCGGAAGCACAGATACGCAGTATTTT	CASSPSGSTDTQYF
-	TRBV27	-	TRBJ1-5	TGTGCCAGCAGTTTATTTGCCAGAAACAATCAGCCCCAGCATTTT	CASSLFARNNQPQHF
TRBD1	TRBV19	many	TRBJ1-1	TGTGCCAGTAGTGGACAGGGTACTGAAGCTTTCTTT	CASSGQGTEAFF
-	TRBV10-1	-	TRBJ1-3	TGCGCCAGCAGTGGGCTAAGGAACCCATCTGGAAACACCATATATTTT	CASSGLRNPSGNTIYF
TRBD2	TRBV4-1	few	TRBJ2-7	TGCGCCAGCAGCCGGCCGGGACTAGCGGACTACGAGCAGTACTTC	CASSRPGLADYEQYF
-	TRBV30	many	TRBJ1-1	TGTGCCTGGAGTGTACAGGGTGAAGCTTTCTTT	CAWSVQGEAFF
-	TRBV7-3	-	TRBJ1-5	TGTGCCAGCAGCTTAAACGGCGATCAGCCCCAGCATTTT	CASSLNGDQPQHF
-	TRBV30	-	TRBJ1-1	TGTGCCTGGAGTGCCGAGTACGACACTGAAGCTTTCTTT	CAWSAEYDTEAFF
TRBD1	TRBV5-1	-	TRBJ1-2	TGCGCCAGCAGAACCGGGACAGGGACTAACTATGGCTACACCTTC	CASRTGTGTNYGYTF
-	TRBV10-3	-	TRBJ2-7	TGTGCCATCAGTTCCAGACAGGACTCCTACGAGCAGTACTTC	CAISSRQDSYEQYF
TRBD2	TRBV29-1	-	TRBJ2-1	TGCAGCCATGGATCTAGCGGGGCAAATGAGCAGTTCTTC	CSHGSSGANEQFF
TRBD2	TRBV5-1	few	TRBJ2-4	TGCGCCAGCAGCCTTTATGGGACTAGCGGGAGTGGTGACATTCAGTACTTC	CASSLYGTSGSGDIQYF
-	TRBV28	-	TRBJ1-3	TGTGCCAGCAGTCTAGGGGGAACTGGAAACACCATATATTTT	CASSLGGTGNTIYF
-	TRBV9	-	TRBJ2-1	TGTGCCAGCAGCAATCTCCCCGGAGAGTCCAATGAGCAGTTCTTC	CASSNLPGESNEQFF
-	TRBV19	-	TRBJ2-7	TGTGCCAGTCGACCTACAGGACCTGGTGAGCAGTACTTC	CASRPTGPGEQYF
-	TRBV5-1	-	TRBJ2-7	TGCGCCAGCAGCTTGGACGCGCGGACCAGCTACGAGCAGTACTTC	CASSLDARTSYEQYF
-	TRBV4-3	-	TRBJ1-3	TGCGCCTGCAGTAACGGCAGGGAGGCCGGAAACACCATATATTTT	CACSNGREAGNTIYF
-	TRBV5-1	-	TRBJ1-2	TGCGCCAGCAGCTTGGACGGGGTGGGGGACTATGGCTACACCTTC	CASSLDGVGDYGYTF
-	TRBV30	-	TRBJ2-2	TGTGCCTGGAATGAGGGACGAGCCACCGGGGAGCTGTTTTTT	CAWNEGRATGELFF
-	TRBV5-1	-	TRBJ1-1	TGCGCCAGCAGCAGAACGACAGGCCTGGACACTGAAGCTTTCTTT	CASSRTTGLDTEAFF
-	TRBV7-2	medium-sized	TRBJ1-1	TGTGCCAGCAGCTTAGCAGGGAGGACTGAAGCTTTCTTT	CASSLAGRTEAFF
-	TRBV28	few	TRBJ2-2	TGTGCCAGCAGTTTAGGGGACCGGAACACCGGGGAGCTGTTTTTT	CASSLGDRNTGELFF
-	TRBV4-2	-	TRBJ1-4	TGTGCCAGCAGCCAAGTAGAGAACGAGGATGAAAAACTGTTTTTT	CASSQVENEDEKLFF
-	TRBV30	-	TRBJ1-5	TGTGCCTGGGGTTGGACACCCGGGGAGCCCCAGCATTTT	CAWGWTPGEPQHF
-	TRBV11-2	-	TRBJ2-7	TGTGCCAGCGGGCCTGCTCCGTCCTACGAGCAGTACTTC	CASGPAPSYEQYF
-	TRBV11-2	-	TRBJ1-1	TGTGCCAGCAGCTTAGATTGGGTGGTGGGGGGGCTTGGCACTGAAGCTTTCTTT	CASSLDWVVGGLGTEAFF
-	TRBV10-3	-	TRBJ1-1	TGTGCCATCAGTCCGGGCAGGGCCAATGAAGCTTTCTTT	CAISPGRANEAFF
TRBD1	TRBV6-1	many	TRBJ1-5	TGTGCCAGCCGGCTTCCGGGACAGGTCAATCAGCCCCAGCATTTT	CASRLPGQVNQPQHF
-	TRBV7-9	-	TRBJ2-7	TGTGCCAGCAGCTCACAGGGCTACGAGCAGTACTTC	CASSSQGYEQYF
-	TRBV28	-	TRBJ2-7	TGTGCCAGCAGCGCAACAGGAGGGACCTACGAGCAGTACTTC	CASSATGGTYEQYF